The present entry profiles one T cell receptor beta chain with its context. Its antigen is undetermined. Each TCR beta cDNA library carried unique molecular identifiers. From about 0.98 to 11 million T cells, 400,000 to 550,000 cDNA molecules were obtained. TCRdb reprocessed the PCR reads with MiXCR, giving one entry per CDR3 protein. The sample carries 380,000 or so distinct CDR3 sequences, roughly 35% recorded once. This CDR3 comprises 14 residues. The germline V gene has CDR1 DFQATT and CDR2 SNEGSKA (reference sequence). This sample stems from a study of post-analysis software for immune sequencing data. The study, taken as a whole, reports: F-measure co-clustering was strong for batch-matched samples. TRBV5-6, TRBV5-1 and TRBV20-1 belonged to a set of about five TRBV segments that were more frequent in patients than controls.

The source material was blood. This TCR derives from a girl aged 5-17 years with multiple sclerosis. This chain joins TRBV20-1 and TRBJ2-4, with 7 bases lining up with TRBD1. The DNA end is a closer match to TRBJ2-7, so the J assignment may be wrong. The CDR3 bases are TGCAGTGCGAAAGACAGGGAGAGACGCTACGAGCAGTACTTC. Its protein is CSAKDRERRYEQYF.